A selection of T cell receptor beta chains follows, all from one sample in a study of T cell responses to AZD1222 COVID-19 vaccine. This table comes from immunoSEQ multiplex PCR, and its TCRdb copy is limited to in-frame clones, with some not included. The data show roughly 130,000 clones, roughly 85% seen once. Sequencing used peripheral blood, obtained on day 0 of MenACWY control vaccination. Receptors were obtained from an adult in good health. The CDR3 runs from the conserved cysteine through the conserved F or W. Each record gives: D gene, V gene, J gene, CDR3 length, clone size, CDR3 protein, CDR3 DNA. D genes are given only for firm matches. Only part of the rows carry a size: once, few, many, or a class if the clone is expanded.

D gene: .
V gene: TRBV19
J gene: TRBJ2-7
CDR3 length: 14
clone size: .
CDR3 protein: CASSIVYGRDEQYF
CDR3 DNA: TGTGCCAGTAGTATAGTTTACGGGCGAGACGAGCAGTACTTC

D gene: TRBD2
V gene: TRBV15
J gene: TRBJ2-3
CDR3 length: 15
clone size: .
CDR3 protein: CATSSKREYSDTQYF
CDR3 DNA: TGTGCCACCAGCAGCAAGCGGGAGTACTCAGATACGCAGTATTTT

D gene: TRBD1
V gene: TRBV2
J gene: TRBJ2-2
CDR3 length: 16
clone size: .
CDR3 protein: CASSQWDRANTGELFF
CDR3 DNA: TGTGCCAGCAGCCAGTGGGACAGGGCGAACACCGGGGAGCTGTTTTTT

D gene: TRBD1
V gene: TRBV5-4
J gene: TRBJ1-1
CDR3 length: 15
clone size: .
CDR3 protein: CASSLAGTGASEAFF
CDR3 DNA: TGTGCCAGCAGCTTGGCCGGAACAGGGGCGTCAGAAGCTTTCTTT

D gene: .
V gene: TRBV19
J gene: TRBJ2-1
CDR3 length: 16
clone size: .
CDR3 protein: CASSSHVGGGYNEQFF
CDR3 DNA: TGTGCCAGTAGTTCACATGTGGGAGGGGGCTACAATGAGCAGTTCTTC

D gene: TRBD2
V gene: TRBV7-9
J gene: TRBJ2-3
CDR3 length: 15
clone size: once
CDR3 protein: CASSERLAGGYTQYF
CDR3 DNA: TGTGCCAGCAGCGAGAGACTAGCGGGAGGGTATACGCAGTATTTT

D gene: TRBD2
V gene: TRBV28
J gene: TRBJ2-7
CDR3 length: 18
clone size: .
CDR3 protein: CASSPVAGLAGASGEQYF
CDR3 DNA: TGTGCCAGCAGTCCGGTAGCGGGACTAGCGGGAGCTTCGGGGGAGCAGTACTTC

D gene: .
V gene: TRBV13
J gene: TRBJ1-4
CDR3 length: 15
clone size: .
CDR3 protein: CASSRRADYNEKLFF
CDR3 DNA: TGTGCCAGCAGCCGCCGGGCTGATTATAATGAAAAACTGTTTTTT

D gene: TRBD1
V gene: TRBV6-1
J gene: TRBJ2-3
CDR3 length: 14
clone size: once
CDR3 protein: CASSDGQVTDTQYF
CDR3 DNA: TGTGCCAGCAGTGATGGACAGGTCACAGATACGCAGTATTTT

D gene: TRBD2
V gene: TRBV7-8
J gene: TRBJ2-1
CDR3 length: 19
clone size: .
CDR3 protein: CASRTPGLAGGPMKNEQFF
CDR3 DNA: TGTGCCAGCAGAACCCCGGGACTAGCGGGAGGGCCAATGAAAAATGAGCAGTTCTTC

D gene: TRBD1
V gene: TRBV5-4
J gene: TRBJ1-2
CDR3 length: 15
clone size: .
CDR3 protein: CASSLVDRRNYGYTF
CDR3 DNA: TGTGCCAGCAGCTTGGTGGACAGGCGGAACTATGGCTACACCTTC

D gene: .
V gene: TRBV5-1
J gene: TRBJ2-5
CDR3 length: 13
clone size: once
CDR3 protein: CARRHATKETQYF
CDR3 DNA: TGCGCCAGAAGACACGCGACAAAAGAGACCCAGTACTTC

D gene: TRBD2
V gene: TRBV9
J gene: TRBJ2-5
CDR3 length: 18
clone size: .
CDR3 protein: CASTPRGLAGGRGETQYF
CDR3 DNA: TGTGCCAGCACCCCGAGGGGACTAGCGGGAGGACGAGGAGAGACCCAGTACTTC

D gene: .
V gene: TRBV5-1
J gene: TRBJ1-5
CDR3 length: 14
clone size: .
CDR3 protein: CASSLDGQNQPQHF
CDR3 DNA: TGCGCCAGCAGCTTGGACGGGCAGAATCAGCCCCAGCATTTT

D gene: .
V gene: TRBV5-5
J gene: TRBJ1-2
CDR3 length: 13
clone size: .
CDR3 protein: CASSLIVYYGYTF
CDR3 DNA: TGTGCCAGCAGCTTAATAGTCTACTATGGCTACACCTTC

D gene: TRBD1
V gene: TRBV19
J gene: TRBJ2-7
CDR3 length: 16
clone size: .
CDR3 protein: CASSILGTVTAYEQYF
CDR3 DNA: TGTGCCAGTAGTATCCTCGGGACAGTCACGGCCTACGAGCAGTACTTC

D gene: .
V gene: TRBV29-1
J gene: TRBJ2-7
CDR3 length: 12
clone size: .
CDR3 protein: CSVTMTGREQYF
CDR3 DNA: TGCAGCGTCACTATGACAGGTCGCGAGCAGTACTTC

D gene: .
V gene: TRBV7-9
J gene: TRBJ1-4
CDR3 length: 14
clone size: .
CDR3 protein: CASRPHQGSEKLFF
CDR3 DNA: TGTGCCAGCAGGCCCCACCAGGGTAGTGAAAAACTGTTTTTT

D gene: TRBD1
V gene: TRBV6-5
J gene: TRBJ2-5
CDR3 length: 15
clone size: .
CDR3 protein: CASSILGTGKETQYF
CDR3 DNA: TGTGCCAGCAGCATATTAGGGACAGGAAAAGAGACCCAGTACTTC

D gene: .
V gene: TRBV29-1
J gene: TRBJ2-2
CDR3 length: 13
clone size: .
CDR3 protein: CSVRGGGTGELFF
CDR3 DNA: TGCAGCGTGCGGGGAGGGGGGACCGGGGAGCTGTTTTTT

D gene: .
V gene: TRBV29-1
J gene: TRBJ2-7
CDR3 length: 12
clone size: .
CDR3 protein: CSVEDSLYEQYF
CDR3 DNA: TGCAGCGTTGAAGACAGTCTCTACGAGCAGTACTTC

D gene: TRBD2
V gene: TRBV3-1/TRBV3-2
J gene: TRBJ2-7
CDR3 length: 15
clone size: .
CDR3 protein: CASSQRLAGGDEQYF
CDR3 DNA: TGTGCCAGCAGCCAAAGGCTAGCGGGAGGTGACGAGCAGTACTTC